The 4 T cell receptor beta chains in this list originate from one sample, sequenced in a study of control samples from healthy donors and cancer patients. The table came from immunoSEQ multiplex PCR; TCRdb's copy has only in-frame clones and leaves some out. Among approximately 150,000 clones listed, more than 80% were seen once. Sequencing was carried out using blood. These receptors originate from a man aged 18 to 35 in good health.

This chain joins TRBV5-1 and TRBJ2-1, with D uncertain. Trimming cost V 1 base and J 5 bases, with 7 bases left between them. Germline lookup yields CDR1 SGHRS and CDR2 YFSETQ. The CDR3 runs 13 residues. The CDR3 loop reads CASSLFPDNEQFF. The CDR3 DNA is TGCGCCAGCAGCTTGTTTCCAGACAATGAGCAGTTCTTC.

The CDR3 is CASSSYSYYNSPLHF. In DNA, the CDR3 is TGTGCCAGCAGTTCCTACAGCTACTATAATTCACCCCTCCACTTT. V is TRBV27 and J is TRBJ1-6; no clear D. The CDR3 spans 15 residues. Trimming cost V 4 bases and J 3 bases, with 10 bases left between them. Germline V gives CDR1 MNHEY, CDR2 SMNVEV (reference sequence).

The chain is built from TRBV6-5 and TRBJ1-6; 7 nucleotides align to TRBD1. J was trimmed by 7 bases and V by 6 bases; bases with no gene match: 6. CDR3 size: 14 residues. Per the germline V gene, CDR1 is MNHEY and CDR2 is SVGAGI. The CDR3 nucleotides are TGTGCCAGCAGCTACGACAGGGACAATTCACCCCTCCACTTT. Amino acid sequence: CASSYDRDNSPLHF.

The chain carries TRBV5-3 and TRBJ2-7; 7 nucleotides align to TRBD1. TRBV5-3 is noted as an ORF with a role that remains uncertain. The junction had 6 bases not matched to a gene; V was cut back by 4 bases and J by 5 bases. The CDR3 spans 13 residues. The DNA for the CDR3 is TGTGCCAGAAGCCCGACAGGGATGGACGAGCAGTACTTC. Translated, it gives CARSPTGMDEQYF.